This entry lists 23 T cell receptor beta chains sequenced from one sample in a study of glioma-infiltrating T cells. Using RNA template, CDR3s of TCR alpha and beta were amplified with iRepertoire arm-PCR. TCRdb fed the multiplex PCR reads into MiXCR, producing one record per CDR3 protein. This sample has around 20,000 distinct CDR3 sequences; 20% to 25% occur once, and the top ten carry over 10%. Material for sequencing was glioma tissue, nonneoplastic brain tissue, or PBMCs (not recorded which). The receptors originated from a human donor with low-grade glioma or glioblastoma, undergoing nonglioma brain surgery, or in good health (not recorded which).

The rearrangement links TRBV10-3 to TRBJ2-1; 8 bases are shared with TRBD2. CDR1 is ENHRY and CDR2 is SYGVKD in the germline V gene. CDR3 length: 15 residues. The junction had 8 bases not matched to a gene; V was cut back by 10 bases and J by 0 bases. The CDR3 is CATKLAGSSYNEQFF. Here the CDR3 DNA reads TGTGCCACCAAATTAGCGGGGAGCTCCTACAATGAGCAGTTCTTC.

This clonotype showed up many times. V and J are TRBV27 and TRBJ1-1; TRBD1 might be the D (6 bases). The CDR3 has 11 residues. V was pared by 3 bases and J by 8 bases, with 7 bases between. Looked up from germline, CDR1 is MNHEY and CDR2 is SMNVEV (reference sequence). Here the CDR3 reads CASSFGTEAFF. DNA for the CDR3: TGTGCCAGCAGTTTTGGGACAGAAGCTTTCTTT.

V and J are TRBV4-2 and TRBJ2-3, with 10 bases fitting TRBD2. Trimming took 1 base from V and 5 from J; bases not matched to a gene: 6. CDR3 size: 16 residues. Germline V gene lookup returns CDR1 LGHNA and CDR2 YNFKEQ. In DNA, the CDR3 is TGTGCCAGCAGCCAAGGATGGAGCGGGGGGGGAGATACGCAGTATTTT. It codes for CASSQGWSGGGDTQYF.

The table lists this clonotype with many counts. This sequence joins TRBV24-1 and TRBJ2-5, with D perhaps matching TRBD2 (6 bases). The CDR3 runs 12 residues. Trimming left V 1 base short and J 9 bases short, with 8 bases between. Germline lookup yields CDR1 KGHDR and CDR2 SFDVKD. CDR3 bases: TGTGCCACCAGTGATTTCGCGGGGTCCCAGTACTTC. The encoded protein is CATSDFAGSQYF.

In its sample, this clonotype is medium-sized (0.01 to 0.1%). The chain uses TRBV27 and TRBJ2-5; tentatively, D is TRBD1 or TRBD2 (6 bases each). Trimming cost V 4 bases and J 5 bases, with 11 bases left between them. Germline lookup yields CDR1 MNHEY and CDR2 SMNVEV (reference sequence). This CDR3 has 13 amino acids. CDR3 sequence reads: CASSYTGRETQYF. The CDR3 coding sequence is TGTGCCAGCAGTTATACAGGGAGGGAGACCCAGTACTTC.

A remark on this clonotype: One junction end disagrees with the germline gene, perhaps due to a read error. The chain employs TRBV6-9 and TRBJ2-1; 10 bases are shared with TRBD2. Germline values: CDR1 MNHGY, CDR2 SVAAGI. The CDR3 is made up of 15 amino acids. CDR3 protein: CASSYTGLATDERFF. CDR3 nucleotide sequence: TGCGCCAGCAGTTACACGGGACTAGCGACCGATGAGCGGTTCTTC.

A few counts support this clonotype. The gene calls are TRBV28 and TRBJ2-7; 8 bases fit TRBD1. Germline-derived CDR1 and CDR2 are MDHEN and SYDVKM. The CDR3 totals 16 residues. Trimming at V came to 4 bases and at J to 3 bases, leaving 11 bases not matched to a gene. CDR3 DNA: TGTGCCAGCAGTTCACCGACAGGGGCCCTTCGCTACGAGCAGTACTTC. As protein: CASSSPTGALRYEQYF.

This clonotype was seen repeatedly, ten times or more. The chain joins TRBV2 to TRBJ1-6, with a tentative D call TRBD1 (5 bases). V shed 10 bases and J shed 7 bases, with 14 bases lying between them. Germline lookup yields CDR1 SNHLY and CDR2 FYNNEI. This CDR3 has 13 residues. CDR3 bases: TGTGCCACGTCACGGGGGGGAAATTCACCCCTCCACTTT. This translates into CATSRGGNSPLHF.

At least ten counts were recorded for this clonotype. The chain carries TRBV6-6 and TRBJ1-2, with 9 bases aligning to TRBD1. Trimming cost V 0 bases and J 9 bases; bases outside gene matches: 5. The length of the CDR3 is 14 residues. Germline CDR1 and CDR2: MNHNY and SVGAGI (reference sequence). For the CDR3, the DNA is TGTGCCAGCAGTTACTCGAGCGGACAGGGGAGCTACACCTTC. This codes for CASSYSSGQGSYTF.

This clonotype was observed many times. This chain links TRBV9 with TRBJ2-5, with D possibly called TRBD1 or TRBD2 (5 bases each). The V end lost 4 bases, the J end lost 2 bases, and 12 bases lay between the germline ends. CDR3 length equals 14 residues. Looked up from germline, CDR1 is SGDLS and CDR2 is YYNGEE. The CDR3 sequence: CASSLSWGQETQYF. The CDR3 DNA reads as TGTGCCAGCAGCCTCTCTTGGGGGCAAGAGACCCAGTACTTC.

A remark on this clonotype: An end of the junction does not agree with germline; a read error may underlie this. The V gene is TRBV20-1, the J gene TRBJ2-3; 7 bases match TRBD2. The CDR3 contains 13 residues. Germline CDR1 and CDR2: DFQATT and SNEGSKA (reference sequence). The CDR3 protein is CSAQAGFTDKQYF. As DNA, the CDR3 is TGCAGTGCCCAAGCGGGGTTCACAGATAAGCAGTATTTT.

V and J are TRBV6-5 and TRBJ2-7; D is perhaps TRBD1 (6 bases). V was shortened by 6 bases and J by 8 bases, with 20 bases between the two germline ends. The CDR3 has 14 amino acids. The germline CDR1 and CDR2 sequences are MNHEY and SVGAGI. CDR3 sequence reads: CASSQDRTWDKQYF. As DNA, the CDR3 is TGTGCCAGCAGCCAAGATAGAACGTGGGACAAGCAGTACTTC.

The V call is TRBV2, the J call TRBJ1-5, with D possibly being TRBD1 (6 bases). V shed 8 bases and J shed 5 bases, with 10 bases lying between them. Germline CDR1 and CDR2: SNHLY and FYNNEI. The length of the CDR3 is 12 residues. CDR3 sequence: CASGPGDQPQHF. The CDR3 DNA follows: TGTGCCAGCGGGCCAGGGGATCAGCCCCAGCATTTT.

Comment on this clonotype: This may be a read error: a much more frequent sequence differs by one nucleotide. This rearrangement joins TRBV7-9 to TRBJ1-3, with D tentatively TRBD1 (5 bases). CDR1 is SEHNR and CDR2 is FQNEAQ in the germline V gene (reference sequence). Trimming shortened V by 1 base and J by 6 bases, and 13 bases separated the two germline ends. CDR3 size: 15 residues. Here the CDR3 DNA reads TGTGCCAGCAGCTTAGTGGTGGGGCCACCAAACACCATATATTTT. Encoded protein: CASSLVVGPPNTIYF.

This clonotype was seen many times. The chain links TRBV7-2 to TRBJ2-5; 10 nucleotides match TRBD2. The CDR3 consists of 14 residues. J gave up 0 bases and V 8 bases, and 3 bases lay outside the gene matches. Germline V gives CDR1 SGHTA, CDR2 FQGNSA. CDR3: CASQRGGNQETQYF. The CDR3 DNA sequence: TGTGCCAGCCAGCGGGGGGGCAACCAAGAGACCCAGTACTTC. The complete variable domain, with remaining parts taken from reference TRBV7-2 and TRBJ2-5, reads GAGVSQSPSNKVTEKGKDVELRCDPISGHTALYWYRQSLGQGLEFLIYFQGNSAPDKSGLPSDRFSAERTGGSVSTLTIQRTQQEDSAVYLCASQRGGNQETQYFGPGTRLLVL.

The V and J genes are TRBV9 and TRBJ2-7, with 9 bases lining up with TRBD2. Germline V gene data show CDR1 as SGDLS and CDR2 as YYNGEE. The CDR3 spans 14 residues. The J segment lost 3 bases and the V segment lost 2 bases, leaving 3 bases of the junction unmatched. This CDR3 reads CASSVGSGGYEQYF. CDR3 sequence (DNA): TGTGCCAGCAGCGTGGGTAGCGGGGGCTACGAGCAGTACTTC.

This clonotype turned up a few times. The chain couples TRBV19 to TRBJ2-1; the match to TRBD1 covers 10 bases. This CDR3 has 14 residues. Germline CDR1 LNHDA, CDR2 SQIVND (reference sequence). J was trimmed by 4 bases and V by 6 bases; bases with no gene match: 3. CDR3 sequence: CASSRDRGYNEQFF. CDR3 coding DNA: TGTGCCAGTAGCCGGGACAGGGGTTACAATGAGCAGTTCTTC.

This clonotype has a count of ten or more. The V call is TRBV18, the J call TRBJ1-2, with unresolved D. The germline V gene has CDR1 KGHSH and CDR2 LQKENI. This CDR3 is built from 13 residues. Trimming removed 3 bases at V and 6 bases at J, with 11 bases between. The CDR3 here is CASSPVASDGYTF. For the CDR3, the DNA is TGTGCCAGCTCACCCGTTGCTTCAGATGGCTACACCTTC.

By sample fraction, this clonotype is medium-sized (0.01 to 0.1%). The chain couples TRBV28 to TRBJ1-5; maybe TRBD1 (5 bases). Germline CDR1 and CDR2: MDHEN and SYDVKM. The CDR3 contains 16 residues. The V end was cut by 7 bases, the J end by 0 bases, with 16 bases between. The CDR3, as DNA: TGTGCCAGCACTTACGTGGGACTGAATAGCAATCAGCCCCAGCATTTT. Its translation is CASTYVGLNSNQPQHF.

This clonotype occurred many times. The chain recombines TRBV25-1 with TRBJ1-1; no firm D call. Trimming took 4 bases from V and 2 from J, leaving 8 bases between them. Germline values: CDR1 MGHDK, CDR2 SYGVNS. The CDR3 spans 13 residues. As DNA, the CDR3 is TGTGCCAGCAGTGTCGAGGTTAACACTGAAGCTTTCTTT. This translates into CASSVEVNTEAFF.

With regard to this clonotype: Likely a read error: the CDR3 ends without its conserved phenylalanine or tryptophan. The gene calls are TRBV24-1 and TRBJ1-2; D is unclear. This CDR3 spans 11 amino acids. Germline-derived CDR1 and CDR2 are KGHDR and SFDVKD. The V gene lost 4 bases and the J gene lost 3 bases, with 2 bases spanning the gap. CDR3: CATSDHYGYTL. The CDR3 bases are TGTGCCACCAGTGACCACTATGGCTACACCCTC.

The chain combines TRBV7-8 with TRBJ2-5; 12 bases match TRBD2. The CDR3 sequence is 16 residues long. Germline V CDR1 and CDR2: SGHVS, FQNEAQ. The junction had 4 bases not matched to a gene; V was cut back by 4 bases and J by 1 base. The CDR3 DNA sequence: TGTGCCAGCAGCTCACGGACTAGCGGGGCCCAAGAGACCCAGTACTTC. Its protein is CASSSRTSGAQETQYF.

Comment on this clonotype: A much larger clone differs from this one at a single base, so this may be a read error. The DNA of the CDR3 is TGTGCCAGCAGTTACTTAGCGGGGAGCACCGGGGAGCTGTTTTTT. Translating gives CASSYLAGSTGELFF. This chain uses TRBV6-2 or TRBV6-3 with TRBJ2-2, with 8 nucleotides matching TRBD2. The CDR3 contains 15 residues. Germline V gene sequence: CDR1 MNHEY, CDR2 SVGEGT. V shed 1 base and J 4 bases; nucleotides not matched to a gene: 2.